Sequencing of this TCR beta chain was carried out in a study of OX40 agonist ivuxolimab in advanced cancers. Study results and limitations: At doses 0.1 to 3.0 mg/kg, CD4+ and CD8+ clones expanded.

TCRdb keeps only in-frame clones here, not all; method: immunoSEQ multiplex PCR. The repertoire holds about 20,000 clones, with approximately 90% as singletons. About this clone: What it binds is not known.

Between the trimmed V and J ends, which lost 4 bases and 7 bases, there was a span of 14 bases. The CDR3 is made up of 14 amino acids. Blood was sampled at baseline, cycle 4 day 1, and cycle 7 day 1. The TCR originated in an adult with an advanced solid tumor such as melanoma, head and neck, liver or kidney cancer. The chain has TRBV7-1 and TRBJ1-3; a possible D gene is TRBD1 (5 bases). TRBV7-1 falls under the ORF class, with uncertain function. The specimen was CD4+ or CD8+ T cells sorted from blood, collected in a trial of the OX40 agonist ivuxolimab. The CDR3 DNA sequence: TGTGCCAGCAGCTTAGACAGCACGGGGAACACCATATATTTT. Protein: CASSLDSTGNTIYF.